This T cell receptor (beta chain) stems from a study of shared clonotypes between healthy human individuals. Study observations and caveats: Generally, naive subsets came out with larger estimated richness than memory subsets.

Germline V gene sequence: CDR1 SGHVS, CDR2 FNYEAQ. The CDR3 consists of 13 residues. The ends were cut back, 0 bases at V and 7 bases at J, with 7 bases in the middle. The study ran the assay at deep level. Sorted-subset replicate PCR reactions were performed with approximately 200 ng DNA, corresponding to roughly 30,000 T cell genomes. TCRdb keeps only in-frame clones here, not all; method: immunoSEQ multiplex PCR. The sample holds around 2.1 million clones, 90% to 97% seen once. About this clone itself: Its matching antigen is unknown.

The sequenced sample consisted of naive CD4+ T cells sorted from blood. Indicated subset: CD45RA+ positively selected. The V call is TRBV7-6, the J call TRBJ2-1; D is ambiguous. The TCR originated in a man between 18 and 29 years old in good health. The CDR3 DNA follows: TGTGCCAGCAGCTTAGCACAGATTAATGAGCAGTTCTTC. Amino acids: CASSLAQINEQFF.